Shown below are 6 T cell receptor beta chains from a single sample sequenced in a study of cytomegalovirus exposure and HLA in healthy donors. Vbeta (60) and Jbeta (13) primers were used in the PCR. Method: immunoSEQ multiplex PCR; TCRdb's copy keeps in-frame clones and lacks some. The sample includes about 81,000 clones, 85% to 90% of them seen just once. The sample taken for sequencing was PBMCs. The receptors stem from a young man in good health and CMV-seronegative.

CDR3 in DNA: TGTGCCAGTAGTGGGAGGAGAGCACCGAACACTGAAGCTTTCTTT. Translated: CASSGRRAPNTEAFF. The chain is built from TRBV19 and TRBJ1-1, with D unclear. The CDR3 length is 15 residues. The V gene lost 5 bases and the J gene lost 1 base, with 14 bases spanning the gap. The germline V gene encodes CDR1 LNHDA and CDR2 SQIVND (reference sequence).

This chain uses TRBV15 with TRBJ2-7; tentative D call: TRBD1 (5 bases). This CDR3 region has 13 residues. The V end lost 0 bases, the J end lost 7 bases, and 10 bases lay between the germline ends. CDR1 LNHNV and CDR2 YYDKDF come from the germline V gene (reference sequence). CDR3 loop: CATSRDTGREQYF. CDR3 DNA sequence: TGTGCCACCAGCAGAGATACAGGACGGGAGCAGTACTTC. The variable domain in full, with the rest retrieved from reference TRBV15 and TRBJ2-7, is DAMVIQNPRYQVTQFGKPVTLSCSQTLNHNVMYWYQQKSSQAPKLLFHYYDKDFNNEADTPDNFQSRRPNTSFCFLDIRSPGLGDTAMYLCATSRDTGREQYFGPGTRLTVT.

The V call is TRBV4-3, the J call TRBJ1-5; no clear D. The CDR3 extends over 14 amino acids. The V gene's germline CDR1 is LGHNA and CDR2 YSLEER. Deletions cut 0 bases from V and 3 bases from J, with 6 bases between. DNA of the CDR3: TGCGCCAGCAGCCAAGATCAATTCAATCAGCCCCAGCATTTT. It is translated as CASSQDQFNQPQHF.

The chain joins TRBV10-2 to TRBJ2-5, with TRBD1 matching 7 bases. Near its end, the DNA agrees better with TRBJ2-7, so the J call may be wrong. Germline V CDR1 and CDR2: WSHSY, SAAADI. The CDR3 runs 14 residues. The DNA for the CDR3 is TGCGCCAGCAGTGAATTAGGGGGCCCCTACGAGCAGTACTTC. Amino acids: CASSELGGPYEQYF.

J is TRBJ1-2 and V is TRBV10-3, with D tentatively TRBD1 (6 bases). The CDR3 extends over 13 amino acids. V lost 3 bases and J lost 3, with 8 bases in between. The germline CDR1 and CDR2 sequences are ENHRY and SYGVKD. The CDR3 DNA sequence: TGTGCCATCAGTGAAACAGGGTACTATGGCTACACCTTC. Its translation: CAISETGYYGYTF.

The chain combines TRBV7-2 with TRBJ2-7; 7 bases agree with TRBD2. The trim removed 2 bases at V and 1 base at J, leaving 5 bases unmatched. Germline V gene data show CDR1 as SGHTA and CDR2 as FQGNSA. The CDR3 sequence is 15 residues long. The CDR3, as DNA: TGTGCCAGCAGCTTATTCACTAGCGATTCCTACGAGCAGTACTTC. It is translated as CASSLFTSDSYEQYF.